This TCR beta chain originates from a study of CD8+ T cells in alopecia areata. Background on the study: Affected scalp percentage gauged treated patients' severity. Study results and caveats: Greater clonality was observed in lesional scalp samples, especially alopecia totalis/universalis, versus normal scalp.

This clone was observed a few times. The antigen remains unidentified. V lost 6 bases, J lost 9 bases, and 21 bases lay in between. In germline, CDR1 is SQVTM, CDR2 ANQGSEA. The CDR3 is 14 amino acids. Treatment reported: oral pan-JAK inhibitor, 5-10 mg twice daily. cDNA prepared by RNA extraction and subsequent reverse transcription served as the template for sequencing. Profiled with immunoSEQ multiplex PCR; TCRdb holds only in-frame clones, not every one. This sample yields about 190,000 clones, of which around 60% are seen a single time; about 0.65% belongs to the top ten. The chain uses TRBV29-1 and TRBJ2-1; the D is unclear. This sequence was found in a human donor with alopecia areata. Source: CD4+ T cells sorted from blood, taken at week 4, from a patient treated with tofacitinib. DNA for the CDR3: TGCAGCGTATTGGGATTTATAGTAACGAGTGAGCAGTTCTTC. Protein sequence: CSVLGFIVTSEQFF.